The clone carrying this T cell receptor beta chain has ten or more counts. These data are taken from a study of Graves' ophthalmopathy and Graves' hyperthyroidism. Study-wide context: Hyperthyroidism counted as stable given no ophthalmopathy within 18 months of follow-up.

Aged 18 to 65, the patients with hyperthyroidism had under 2 months' duration and were newly diagnosed. Amplification of the TCR beta CDR3 regions used RNA transcripts (as template). Amplification began with first-round RT-PCR using HTBI primers, then second-round multiplex PCR was performed. TCRdb analysed the multiplex PCR reads with MiXCR anew, one entry per CDR3 protein. The repertoire holds about 1.2 million distinct CDR3 sequences, 35% to 45% seen once, with approximately 10% in the top ten. The clonotype was recovered from an adult man with Graves' hyperthyroidism. Sequencing was carried out using peripheral blood or thyroid tissue (not recorded which).

In DNA form, the CDR3 reads TGTGCCAGCAGCCAAGAATTCGGGAGAGATGAAAAACTGTTTTTT. Encoded protein: CASSQEFGRDEKLFF. This rearrangement joins TRBV4-2 to TRBJ1-4; D gene uncertain. Trimming left V 0 bases short and J 6 bases short, with 11 bases between. CDR3 length: 15 amino acids. Germline-derived CDR1 and CDR2 are LGHNA and YNFKEQ.